Listed below are T cell receptor beta chains from one sample, sequenced in a study of cytomegalovirus exposure and HLA in healthy donors. Profiled with immunoSEQ multiplex PCR; TCRdb holds only in-frame clones, not every one. Seen here are about 270,000 clones, around 66% observed once, and the top ten hold approximately 2.3%. Sequencing was performed on PBMCs. These TCRs come from a female donor in good health and CMV-seronegative. The conserved cysteine and the conserved F or W are not part of the CDR3 here.

ASSALAIQY | TRBJ2-4 | 9 | TRBV7-2
ASSLIDRGNQPQH | TRBJ1-5 | 13 | TRBV18
ASSLSVAGELF | TRBJ2-2 | 11 | TRBV5-1
ASSVAGGYTGELF | TRBJ2-2 | 13 | TRBV9
AIQTRTGDYEQY | NA | 12 | TRBV10-3
ASSIGRGVNTEAF | TRBJ1-1 | 13 | TRBV19
ASSVVGGADTQY | TRBJ2-3 | 12 | TRBV9
ATGRGAGELF | TRBJ2-2 | 10 | TRBV10-1
ASSALQGATDTQY | TRBJ2-3 | 13 | TRBV9
ASSVVAVNTEAF | TRBJ1-1 | 12 | TRBV9
ASSSRDRGHGSQH | TRBJ1-5 | 13 | TRBV27
VRSPRTSGIREQF | TRBJ2-1 | 13 | TRBV7-5
ASSSPGQGNEKLF | TRBJ1-4 | 13 | TRBV7-6
ASSSPPGGRKAF | TRBJ1-1 | 12 | TRBV7-2
ASSPEVAGRTQY | TRBJ2-5 | 12 | TRBV7-6
ASSLALAGVDYEQY | TRBJ2-7 | 14 | TRBV7-9
ASSSGVGYEQY | TRBJ2-7 | 11 | TRBV7-9
ASGLKHGRENEKLF | TRBJ1-4 | 14 | TRBV12-5
ASSEPHNDPGKETQY | TRBJ2-5 | 15 | TRBV2
ASSATSQIGELF | TRBJ2-2 | 12 | TRBV9
ASSPHGTVAYEQY | TRBJ2-7 | 13 | TRBV11-2
ASSLFSSDTDTQY | TRBJ2-3 | 13 | TRBV11-2
SSSSRPHPLAF | TRBJ1-1 | 11 | TRBV7-9
ASSLAGGTEAF | TRBJ1-1 | 11 | TRBV11-2
ASSLRQGAGGYT | TRBJ1-2 | 12 | TRBV5-1
ASSEAGESYEQY | TRBJ2-7 | 12 | TRBV5-6
ASSFTVDEQY | TRBJ2-7 | 10 | TRBV2
ASSEAVPRHSRGT | TRBJ1-2 | 13 | TRBV6-1
ASRQWGGGNTEAF | TRBJ1-1 | 13 | TRBV9
ASSKLEGGYNEQF | TRBJ2-1 | 13 | TRBV4-2
ASSLRSGRYNEQF | TRBJ2-1 | 13 | TRBV7-9
ASSDRKLNIQY | TRBJ2-4 | 11 | TRBV7-9
ASSRGQGSYNSPLH | TRBJ1-6 | 14 | TRBV18
ASSEQGD | TRBJ2-3 | 7 | TRBV9
ASSVKRGTEAF | TRBJ1-1 | 11 | TRBV6-1
AITRGRDTIYEQY | TRBJ2-7 | 13 | TRBV10-3
ASSGGSLETQY | TRBJ2-5 | 11 | TRBV2
SSSLAGDEQY | TRBJ2-7 | 10 | TRBV7-9
ASSFVSPPEQY | TRBJ2-7 | 11 | TRBV5-1
ASSFRTGGVNTEAF | TRBJ1-1 | 14 | TRBV11-2
ASSFPPGVNYEQY | TRBJ2-7 | 13 | TRBV28
ASSLAGEYEQY | TRBJ2-7 | 11 | TRBV5-6
ASSSSGISTDTQY | TRBJ2-3 | 13 | TRBV7-9
ASGRQGNQPQH | TRBJ1-5 | 11 | TRBV12-5